One sample yielded the 11 T cell receptor beta chains listed below, sequenced in a study of cytomegalovirus exposure and HLA in healthy donors. Assay used: immunoSEQ multiplex PCR; TCRdb lists only in-frame clones, some missing. The sample yields fewer than 350,000 clones, approximately 88% seen once. Sequencing used PBMCs. These receptor sequences come from a young woman in good health and CMV-seronegative.

V is TRBV27 and J is TRBJ2-2; D possibly corresponds to TRBD2 (6 bases). The V and J ends lost 0 bases and 2 bases respectively, with 7 bases between them. Germline V lookup: CDR1 MNHEY, CDR2 SMNVEV (reference sequence). This CDR3 is built from 15 residues. The CDR3 sequence: CASSLSGTNTGELFF. DNA of the CDR3: TGTGCCAGCAGTTTATCCGGGACTAACACCGGGGAGCTGTTTTTT.

CDR3 sequence: CASRGAGTGQRGYTF. DNA of the CDR3: TGTGCCAGCAGAGGAGCCGGGACAGGGCAGCGCGGCTACACCTTC. The chain couples TRBV5-4 to TRBJ1-2; 9 nucleotides align to TRBD1. The CDR3 covers 15 residues. CDR1 and CDR2 from the germline V gene are SGHNT and YYREEE (reference sequence). The J segment lost 8 bases and the V segment lost 5 bases, leaving 13 bases of the junction unmatched. The whole variable domain, remainder taken from reference TRBV5-4 and TRBJ1-2, is ETGVTQSPTHLIKTRGQQVTLRCSSQSGHNTVSWYQQALGQGPQFIFQYYREEENGRGNFPPRFSGLQFPNYSSELNVNALELDDSALYLCASRGAGTGQRGYTFGSGTRLTVV.

CDR3: CASSNGTIYNSPLHF. The CDR3 DNA is TGTGCCAGCAGCAACGGGACAATTTATAATTCACCCCTCCACTTT. The genes are TRBV7-9 and TRBJ1-6; possible D gene TRBD1, 6 bases. V lost 5 bases and J lost 4, with 12 bases in between. Germline CDR1 reads SEHNR; CDR2 reads FQNEAQ (reference sequence). This CDR3 has 15 amino acids.

The chain has TRBV10-3 and TRBJ2-5, with unresolved D. This CDR3 has 13 residues. Between the trimmed V and J ends, which lost 4 bases and 0 bases, there was a span of 6 bases. The germline V gene has CDR1 ENHRY and CDR2 SYGVKD. DNA for the CDR3: TGTGCCATCAGTGGGCACGACCAAGAGACCCAGTACTTC. Translated: CAISGHDQETQYF.

This chain connects TRBV15 to TRBJ2-1; 7 bases are a match to TRBD2. The CDR3 is 16 residues long. From germline, CDR1 is LNHNV and CDR2 YYDKDF (reference sequence). The V segment lost 0 bases and the J segment 2 bases; nucleotides outside the gene matches: 4. The CDR3 DNA reads as TGTGCCACCAGCAGAGATCGCCTAGCGGCCTACAATGAGCAGTTCTTC. It is translated as CATSRDRLAAYNEQFF.

V gene TRBV30 combines with J gene TRBJ2-1; TRBD2 agrees at 15 bases. V lost 0 bases to trimming and J lost 10 bases; unmatched junction nucleotides: 13. The CDR3 runs to 18 residues. CDR1 is GTSNPN and CDR2 is SVGIG in the germline V gene (reference sequence). In DNA, the CDR3 is TGTGCCTGGAGTGTACCAGGGACTAGCGGGAGGACCGTCCGAGAGCAGTTCTTC. Protein product: CAWSVPGTSGRTVREQFF.

This chain connects TRBV5-1 to TRBJ2-5; 7 bases agree with TRBD2. The CDR3 covers 15 residues. Germline V gene sequence: CDR1 SGHRS, CDR2 YFSETQ. V dropped 0 bases and J dropped 5; count of bases not matched to a gene: 7. The CDR3: CASSLAVGGGETQYF. Written as DNA, the CDR3 is TGCGCCAGCAGCTTGGCCGTCGGGGGAGGGGAGACCCAGTACTTC. The full variable domain, its missing parts supplied by reference TRBV5-1 and TRBJ2-5, is KAGVTQTPRYLIKTRGQQVTLSCSPISGHRSVSWYQQTPGQGLQFLFEYFSETQRNKGNFPGRFSGRQFSNSRSEMNVSTLELGDSALYLCASSLAVGGGETQYFGPGTRLLVL.

This clone has just a few counts. This rearrangement joins TRBV5-6 to TRBJ1-2; 9 bases are shared with TRBD1. The CDR3 runs 15 residues. Losses at the gene ends were 4 bases for V and 1 base for J; bases not matched to a gene: 5. Germline V gives CDR1 SGHDT, CDR2 YYEEEE. This CDR3 is CASSPGTGSNYGYTF. CDR3 sequence (DNA): TGTGCCAGCAGCCCGGGGACAGGGAGTAACTATGGCTACACCTTC.

The chain links TRBV19 to TRBJ2-7; unclear D gene. Germline CDR1 LNHDA, CDR2 SQIVND (reference sequence). Deletions cut 3 bases from V and 5 bases from J, with 14 bases between. This CDR3 comprises 14 residues. DNA of the CDR3: TGTGCCAGTAGTATTAGCCTCGGGTGGGACGAGCAGTACTTC. Its translation is CASSISLGWDEQYF.

The genes are TRBV28 and TRBJ2-3; 9 bases are a match to TRBD2. Looked up from germline, CDR1 is MDHEN and CDR2 is SYDVKM. This CDR3 comprises 18 residues. J lost 5 bases, V lost 2 bases, and 14 bases had no gene match. The CDR3 DNA is TGTGCCAGCAGTTTAGCGGCCCGGCTAGCGGGGTGGGGAGATACGCAGTATTTT. As protein: CASSLAARLAGWGDTQYF.

The chain carries TRBV9 and TRBJ2-7; possibly TRBD1 for D (5 bases). V gave up 0 bases and J gave up 10 bases, with 14 bases separating them. There are 13 residues in the CDR3. Germline loops: CDR1 SGDLS, CDR2 YYNGEE. CDR3: CASSVATGAEQYF. The CDR3 nucleotides read TGTGCCAGCAGCGTAGCTACAGGCGCCGAACAGTACTTC.